The clone carrying this T cell receptor beta chain has only one observation. Its target is unknown. Sequence at one end of the junction differs from germline and may be a read error. The CDR3 spans 13 residues. Germline assignment: CDR1 SGHKS and CDR2 YYEKEE (reference sequence). Two oligonucleotides, mixed equimolar, formed the beta constant-region primer covering TRBC1 and TRBC2. Nested alpha and beta constant-region primers with the SP2 primer drove four PCR rounds on ligated cDNA. TCRdb re-analysed the UMI-ligation and nested PCR reads in MiXCR, keeping a single row per CDR3 protein. This table has 65,000 to 85,000 distinct CDR3 sequences, over 10% appearing once. This entry comes from a study of naive and memory T cell subsets. Study-wide points: No ground truth validated the naive and memory repertoire findings. In naive cells, over 85% of TCR sequences were seen only once.

The TCR comes from a human donor in good health. Source material: central memory CD4+ T cells from blood. V is TRBV5-5 and J is TRBJ1-2, with 7 nucleotides matching TRBD1. CDR3 DNA sequence: TGTGCCAGCAGCTCATCCGGGACAGTGAGTTTCGCCTTC. Protein product: CASSSSGTVSFAF.